The T cell receptor (beta chain) under discussion was sequenced for a study of T-cell memory formation after mild COVID-19 (dated by TCRdb to the early 2020s). Describing the broader study: TCR sequence clusters from the two donors were found to be largely donor specific. Longitudinal TCRalpha and TCRbeta repertoire sequencing tracked T-cell clones expanding and contracting after mild COVID-19 in two donors. The cohort comprised two young, previously healthy adult volunteers, one female and one male. Overall study outcomes, separate from this receptor: Only a couple of mild cases were covered in the study, and larger cohorts including severe cases with pre-infection samples were considered necessary. Some responding clones were detected in pre-infection memory, suggesting pre-existing cross-reactive memory T cells joined the SARS-CoV-2 response. From day 15 to 85, contracting clones showed balanced CD4/CD8 phenotypes, whereas a second wave of clones that expanded from day 15 to 37 leaned towards CD4+. The second-wave clones that peaked on day 37 were not confirmed to be SARS-CoV-2 specific. Contracting CD4+ clones were located mainly in the CM and EM memory subsets, whereas CD8+ clones were found to be enriched in EMRA.

Ficoll-Paque density gradient centrifugation was the method used to isolate PBMCs. This clonotype has only a few counts. This clone's antigen is unknown. Base qualities were left out, and no much larger clone turns up one base away. The sequencing machine was an Illumina NovaSeq 6000. cDNA libraries for TCRalpha and TCRbeta were prepared by 5'RACE using constant-segment primers, with sample barcodes and unique molecular identifiers added. Trizol reagent was used to extract RNA from every sample. Libraries were amplified in two PCR steps, with a second sample barcode and Illumina TruSeq adapters added in the second step. Sequencing of libraries was performed on an Illumina NovaSeq with 2 x 150 bp paired-end reads. As for how the authors treated the data: Demultiplexing of reads and collapsing into UMI-guided consensus sequences were performed with migec v1.2.7. Using mixcr v2.1.11, UMI consensuses were aligned to TRA and TRB V and J templates and then assembled into clonotypes. A clonotype was counted as expanded or contracted only if both edgeR and NoisET called the change significant, with noise models trained on biological replicates. For edgeR calls, a false discovery rate-adjusted p below 0.01 and a log2 fold-change threshold of 1 were applied. PCA with hierarchical clustering of max-normalized trajectories of the 1000 most abundant clonotypes was used as exploratory dynamics analysis. Separately sequenced CD4+ and CD8+ repertoires were used to assign the CD4 or CD8 phenotype of responding clones. TCRdb reprocessing: public reads trimmed at Q25 with fastp, clones called with MiXCR, in-frame beta chains kept. Rows merge per CDR3 protein into single entries with the most common DNA and genes. V and J calls and clone size were set by TCRdb, not the authors. The sample table contains 110,000 to 150,000 distinct CDR3 sequences; only one count was recorded for 14% to 15% of them. The ten largest clonotypes hold around 30% of the sample.

In the germline V gene, CDR1 corresponds to SGHTA and CDR2 to FQGNSA. V sheds 1 base and J sheds 4 bases, leaving 11 bases between their ends. The CDR3 sequence holds 15 residues, the cysteine and phenylalanine included. Kept here is only the CDR3 DNA, which spans 45 bases and is read in frame from base 1. The receptor was derived from an adult woman who had mild COVID-19 (a few samples of this study predate the infection). The sample titles of this study are shuffled in the database, so cell type and time point are left out; the donor was told from shared clones. Sequenced material: PBMCs or a T cell subset sorted from them (not recorded which). The chain links TRBV7-2 with TRBJ1-5; no D gene call is confident. CDR3 sequence: CASSLGMGSNQPQHF. The sequenced DNA: TGTGCCAGCAGCTTAGGAATGGGGTCTAATCAGCCCCAGCATTTT.